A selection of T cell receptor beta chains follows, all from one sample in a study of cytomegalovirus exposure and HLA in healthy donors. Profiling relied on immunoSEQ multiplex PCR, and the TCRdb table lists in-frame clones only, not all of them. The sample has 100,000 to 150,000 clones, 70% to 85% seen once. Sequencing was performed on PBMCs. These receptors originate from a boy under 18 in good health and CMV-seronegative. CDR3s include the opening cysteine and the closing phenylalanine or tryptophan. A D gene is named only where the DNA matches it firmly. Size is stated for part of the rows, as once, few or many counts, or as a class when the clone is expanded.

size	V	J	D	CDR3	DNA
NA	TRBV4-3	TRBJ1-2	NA	CASSQDDAGANYGYTF	TGCGCCAGCAGCCAAGATGACGCAGGGGCCAACTATGGCTACACCTTC
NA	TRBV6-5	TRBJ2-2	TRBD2	CASSGLAGVGELFF	TGTGCCAGCAGCGGACTAGCGGGGGTCGGGGAGCTGTTTTTT
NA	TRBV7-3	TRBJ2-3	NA	CASSLTGGTDTQYF	TGTGCCAGCAGCTTAACAGGGGGTACAGATACGCAGTATTTT
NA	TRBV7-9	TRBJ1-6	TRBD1	CASSYTGTGGSSYNSPLHF	TGTGCCAGCAGCTACACCGGGACAGGGGGCAGCTCCTATAATTCACCCCTCCACTTT
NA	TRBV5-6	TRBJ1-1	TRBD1	CASSSTGLGTEAFF	TGTGCCAGCAGCTCGACAGGGCTGGGGACTGAAGCTTTCTTT
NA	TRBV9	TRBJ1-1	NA	CASSETENTEAFF	TGTGCCAGCAGCGAGACAGAGAACACTGAAGCTTTCTTT
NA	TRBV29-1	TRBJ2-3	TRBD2	CSYSGSSDTQYF	TGCAGCTATAGCGGGAGCTCAGATACGCAGTATTTT
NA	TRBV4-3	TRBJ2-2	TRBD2	CASSQAGLYTGELFF	TGCGCCAGCAGCCAAGCGGGACTATACACCGGGGAGCTGTTTTTT
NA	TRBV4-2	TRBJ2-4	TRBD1	CASSRGQRQVDIQYF	TGTGCCAGCAGCCGGGGACAGCGTCAGGTAGACATTCAGTACTTC
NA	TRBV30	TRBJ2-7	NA	CAWASTYEQYF	TGTGCCTGGGCGTCTACCTACGAGCAGTACTTC
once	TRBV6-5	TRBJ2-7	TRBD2	CASSYSGTRSYEQYF	TGTGCCAGCAGTTACTCGGGGACTAGGTCCTACGAGCAGTACTTC
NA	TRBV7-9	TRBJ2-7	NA	CASSLDQGPYEQYF	TGTGCCAGCAGCTTGGACCAGGGGCCCTACGAGCAGTACTTC
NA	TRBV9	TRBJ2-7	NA	CASSGGTSSYEQYF	TGTGCCAGCAGCGGCGGGACGAGCTCCTACGAGCAGTACTTC
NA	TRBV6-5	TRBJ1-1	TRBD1	CASSARQGAPTEAFF	TGTGCCAGCAGCGCTCGACAGGGGGCGCCCACTGAAGCTTTCTTT
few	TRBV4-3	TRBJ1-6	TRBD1	CASSPTGVASPLHF	TGCGCCAGCAGCCCCACAGGGGTGGCCTCACCCCTCCACTTT
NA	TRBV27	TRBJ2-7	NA	CASSPARVSVYEQYF	TGTGCCAGCAGTCCGGCCAGGGTGTCTGTCTACGAGCAGTACTTC
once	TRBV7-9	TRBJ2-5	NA	CASSLASRQQETQYF	TGTGCCAGCAGCCTTGCGTCGCGCCAACAAGAGACCCAGTACTTC
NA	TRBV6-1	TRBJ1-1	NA	CASSDRQNTEAFF	TGTGCCAGCAGTGACAGACAGAACACTGAAGCTTTCTTT
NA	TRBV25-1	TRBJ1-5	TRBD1	CASSPGWGQGSNQPQHF	TGTGCCAGCAGTCCAGGTTGGGGACAGGGGAGCAATCAGCCCCAGCATTTT
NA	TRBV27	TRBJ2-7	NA	CASSLSTGYEQYF	TGTGCCAGCAGTTTATCGACAGGTTACGAGCAGTACTTC
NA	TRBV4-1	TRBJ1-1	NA	CASSQDEGMNTEAFF	TGCGCCAGCAGCCAAGATGAGGGCATGAACACTGAAGCTTTCTTT
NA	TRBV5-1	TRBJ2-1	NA	CASSLGKRYNEQFF	TGCGCCAGCAGCTTGGGTAAGCGGTACAATGAGCAGTTCTTC
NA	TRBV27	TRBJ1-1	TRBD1	CASSFRGLGTEAFF	TGTGCCAGCAGTTTCAGGGGGCTTGGCACTGAAGCTTTCTTT
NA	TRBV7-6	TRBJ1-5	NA	CASSPAPDNYQPQHF	TGTGCCAGCAGCCCAGCCCCGGACAATTATCAGCCCCAGCATTTT
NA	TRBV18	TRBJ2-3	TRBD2	CASSPRQTSGISSTDTQYF	TGTGCCAGCTCACCACGTCAAACTAGCGGGATTTCTAGCACAGATACGCAGTATTTT
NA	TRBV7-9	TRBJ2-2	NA	CASSPEGAGELFF	TGTGCCAGCAGCCCCGAGGGGGCCGGGGAGCTGTTTTTT
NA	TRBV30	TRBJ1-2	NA	CAWSGQNNNYYGYTF	TGTGCCTGGAGTGGACAGAACAATAATTACTATGGCTACACCTTC
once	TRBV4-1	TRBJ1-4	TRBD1	CASSPLGTGVSSNEKLFF	TGCGCCAGCAGCCCCCTCGGGACAGGAGTTTCTTCTAATGAAAAACTGTTTTTT
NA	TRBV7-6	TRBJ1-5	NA	CASSLVGGQPQHF	TGTGCCAGCAGCTTAGTCGGGGGTCAGCCCCAGCATTTT
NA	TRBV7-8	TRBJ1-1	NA	CASSLRTVVSNTEAFF	TGTGCCAGCAGCTTAAGGACAGTAGTTTCGAACACTGAAGCTTTCTTT
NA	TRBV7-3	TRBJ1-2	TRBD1	CASSHDTTGGYGYTF	TGTGCCAGCAGCCACGATACGACAGGGGGCTATGGCTACACCTTC
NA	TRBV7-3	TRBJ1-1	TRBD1	CASAGTANTEAFF	TGTGCCAGCGCCGGGACAGCCAACACTGAAGCTTTCTTT
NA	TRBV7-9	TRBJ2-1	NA	CASSLLQDEQFF	TGTGCCAGCAGCTTACTCCAGGATGAGCAGTTCTTC
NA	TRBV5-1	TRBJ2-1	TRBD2	CASSLKPSGSSYNEQFF	TGCGCCAGCAGCCTGAAACCTAGCGGGAGCTCCTACAATGAGCAGTTCTTC
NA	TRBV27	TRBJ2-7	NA	CASRANPYEQYF	TGTGCCAGCAGAGCTAATCCCTACGAGCAGTACTTC
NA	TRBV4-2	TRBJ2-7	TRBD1	CASSHPGQGYEQYF	TGTGCCAGCAGCCACCCTGGACAGGGCTACGAGCAGTACTTC
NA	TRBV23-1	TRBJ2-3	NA	CASSQVPYSTDTQYF	TGCGCCAGCAGTCAAGTCCCGTATAGCACAGATACGCAGTATTTT
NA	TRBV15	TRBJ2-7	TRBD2	CATSRVGLAGALRPYEQYF	TGTGCCACCAGCAGAGTCGGACTAGCGGGGGCCCTCAGACCCTACGAGCAGTACTTC
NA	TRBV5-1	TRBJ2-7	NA	CASSLARGYGNYEQYF	TGCGCCAGCAGCTTGGCCAGAGGGTACGGAAACTACGAGCAGTACTTC
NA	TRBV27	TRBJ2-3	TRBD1	CASSLYTGGADTQYF	TGTGCCAGCAGTTTATACACAGGGGGTGCAGATACGCAGTATTTT
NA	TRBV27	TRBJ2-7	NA	CASSLVGHVAYEQYF	TGTGCCAGCAGTTTAGTCGGACACGTTGCCTACGAGCAGTACTTC
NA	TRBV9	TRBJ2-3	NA	CASSVVVADTQYF	TGTGCCAGCAGCGTAGTGGTAGCGGATACGCAGTATTTT
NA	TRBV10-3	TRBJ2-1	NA	CASTGEEKDEQFF	TGTGCCAGCACGGGAGAGGAGAAGGATGAGCAGTTCTTC
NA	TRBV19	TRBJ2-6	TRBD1	CASSIGQGAIYSGANVLTF	TGTGCCAGTAGTATAGGGCAGGGGGCCATTTACTCTGGGGCCAACGTCCTGACTTTC
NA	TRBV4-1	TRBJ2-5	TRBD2	CASSKRLAGGEDTQYF	TGCGCCAGCAGCAAACGACTAGCGGGGGGGGAAGACACCCAGTACTTC
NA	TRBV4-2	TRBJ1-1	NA	CASSQLGDWNTEAFF	TGTGCCAGCAGCCAACTTGGAGACTGGAACACTGAAGCTTTCTTT
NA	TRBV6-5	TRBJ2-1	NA	CASSYSVGNHFNEQFF	TGTGCCAGCAGTTACTCGGTTGGTAACCACTTCAATGAGCAGTTCTTC
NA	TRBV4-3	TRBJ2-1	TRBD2	CASSQASGSFYEQFF	TGCGCCAGCAGCCAAGCTAGCGGGAGTTTCTATGAGCAGTTCTTC
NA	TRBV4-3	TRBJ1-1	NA	CASSQGDTPGNTEAFF	TGCGCCAGCAGCCAAGGGGACACGCCCGGGAACACTGAAGCTTTCTTT
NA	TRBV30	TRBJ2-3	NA	CAWSIPAVGADTQYF	TGTGCCTGGAGTATCCCGGCGGTAGGTGCAGATACGCAGTATTTT
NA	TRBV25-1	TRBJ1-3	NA	CASSESIGAGNTIYF	TGTGCCAGCAGTGAATCGATAGGGGCGGGAAACACCATATATTTT
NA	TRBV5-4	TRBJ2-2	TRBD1	CASSPPGQGVTGELFF	TGTGCCAGCAGCCCACCGGGACAGGGGGTTACCGGGGAGCTGTTTTTT
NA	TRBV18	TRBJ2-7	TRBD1	CASSPARGQSEQYF	TGTGCCAGCTCACCCGCCAGGGGGCAGAGCGAGCAGTACTTC